This TCR beta chain was identified in a study of T-cell memory formation after mild COVID-19. In TCRdb, the 5' RACE reads were re-called with MiXCR into one record per CDR3 protein. The table lists 250,000 to 300,000 distinct CDR3 sequences, 15% to 20% of them singletons, with roughly 23% in the top ten. Study conclusions and caveats: There was a balanced CD4/CD8 profile in clones contracting day 15 to 85, and later expanders leaned CD4+.

Germline V CDR1 and CDR2: MNHEY, SVGEGT. This CDR3 comprises 14 residues. The V gene lost 4 bases and the J gene lost 5 bases, with 14 bases spanning the gap. This clonotype showed up just once. Antigen unknown. The sample consisted of PBMCs or a T cell subset sorted from them (not recorded which). This receptor was identified in a man between 18 and 29 years old who had mild COVID-19 (a few samples of this study predate the infection). Cell type and time point are not known. This chain links TRBV6-2 or TRBV6-3 with TRBJ2-5; no definite D call. This CDR3 is CASSSQGPRETQYF. For the CDR3, the DNA is TGTGCCAGCAGTTCTCAAGGGCCGAGGGAGACCCAGTACTTC.